This T cell receptor beta chain originates from a study of blood T cell repertoires in COVID-19. At the level of the study: The United States, Italy and Spain supplied acute and convalescent COVID-19 samples. The cDNA or gDNA used as material had been derived from T cells, B-cell-depleted T cells, or PBMCs.

In the original analysis: Nucleated cell counts were estimated from reference gene primer amplification. The method was immunoSEQ multiplex PCR; TCRdb's version includes in-frame clones alone and lacks a portion of them. The V and J calls and clone size come from that table; D and trimming were worked out from the DNA. The data show roughly 280,000 clones, with 80% to 85% seen just once and 4.2% held by the top ten. The CDR3 covers 16 residues. Germline CDR1 is SGHRS and CDR2 is YFSETQ. V shed 3 bases and J shed 7 bases, with 20 bases lying between them. Sequencing used peripheral blood. This TCR was sampled from a man aged 55 to 70 with acute or convalescent COVID-19. This chain joins TRBV5-1 and TRBJ2-1; D possibly corresponds to TRBD1 (6 bases). CDR3 bases: TGCGCCAGCAGCTCTCTGGGGGTCAGGGGAAGGAATGAGCAGTTCTTC. It encodes CASSSLGVRGRNEQFF. The variable domain in full, with the rest retrieved from reference TRBV5-1 and TRBJ2-1, is KAGVTQTPRYLIKTRGQQVTLSCSPISGHRSVSWYQQTPGQGLQFLFEYFSETQRNKGNFPGRFSGRQFSNSRSEMNVSTLELGDSALYLCASSSLGVRGRNEQFFGPGTRLTVL.